The 2 T cell receptor beta chains below come from one sample, sequenced in a study of shared clonotypes between healthy human individuals. TCRdb's table, derived via immunoSEQ multiplex PCR, lists solely in-frame clones and lacks some. The data contain about 710,000 clones, roughly 73% of them singletons. The sample was memory CD4+ T cells sorted from blood. Stated subset: CD45RA-negative fraction. The source is a woman in her twenties or thirties in good health.

This clone occurred a few times. This rearrangement joins TRBV15 to TRBJ1-1; 9 bases agree with TRBD1. V shed 5 bases, J shed 7 bases, and the junction held 2 bases outside the gene matches. Germline V gene sequence: CDR1 LNHNV, CDR2 YYDKDF (reference sequence). The CDR3 is 12 residues long. CDR3 DNA sequence: TGTGCCACCAGCTGGGACAGGGATGAAGCTTTCTTT. Protein: CATSWDRDEAFF.

The chain uses TRBV18 and TRBJ2-7; 12 nucleotides align to TRBD1. The CDR3 runs 15 residues. V trimming: 4 bases; J trimming: 5 bases; junction bases outside the gene matches: 6. In germline, CDR1 is KGHSH, CDR2 LQKENI. The CDR3 protein is CASSLGTGGGDEQYF. Written as DNA, the CDR3 is TGTGCCAGCTCACTTGGGACAGGGGGCGGAGACGAGCAGTACTTC. The variable domain in full, with the rest retrieved from reference TRBV18 and TRBJ2-7, is NAGVMQNPRHLVRRRGQEARLRCSPMKGHSHVYWYRQLPEEGLKFMVYLQKENIIDESGMPKERFSAEFPKEGPSILRIQQVVRGDSAAYFCASSLGTGGGDEQYFGPGTRLTVT.